These 17 T cell receptor beta chains came from one sample sequenced in a study of cytomegalovirus exposure and HLA in healthy donors. This PCR relied on a set of 60 Vbeta primers and 13 Jbeta primers. The assay was immunoSEQ multiplex PCR, and TCRdb's table has in-frame clones only and misses some. The sample lists 150,000 to 200,000 clones; over 70% were seen once. The sample taken for sequencing was PBMCs. All receptors derive from a woman under 40 in good health and CMV-seronegative.

The V gene is TRBV29-1, the J gene TRBJ2-1; 9 bases match TRBD1. The ends lost 4 bases at V and 8 bases at J; junction bases unmatched: 9. Germline V lookup: CDR1 SQVTM, CDR2 ANQGSEA. CDR3 length: 14 residues. The CDR3 region has the DNA TGCAGCGTTGCCCCAGGACAGGGGTACGATGAGCAGTTCTTC. This codes for CSVAPGQGYDEQFF.

This clone was recorded only once. This chain joins TRBV15 and TRBJ2-7; TRBD1 is a possible D gene (5 bases). This CDR3 spans 15 amino acids. The V end lost 2 bases, the J end lost 0 bases, and 11 bases lay between the germline ends. Per the germline V gene, CDR1 is LNHNV and CDR2 is YYDKDF (reference sequence). CDR3 residues: CATSRSDSNSYEQYF. As DNA, the CDR3 is TGTGCCACCAGCAGAAGCGACAGTAACTCCTACGAGCAGTACTTC. Full variable domain (remainder filled in from reference TRBV15 and TRBJ2-7): DAMVIQNPRYQVTQFGKPVTLSCSQTLNHNVMYWYQQKSSQAPKLLFHYYDKDFNNEADTPDNFQSRRPNTSFCFLDIRSPGLGDTAMYLCATSRSDSNSYEQYFGPGTRLTVT.

This chain joins TRBV7-2 and TRBJ2-7; D is uncertain. Germline-derived CDR1 and CDR2 are SGHTA and FQGNSA. The V end was cut by 4 bases, the J end by 5 bases, with 18 bases between. This CDR3 is 15 amino acids long. CDR3 DNA sequence: TGTGCCAGCAGCTCTTACACCAGTGGCTTGGACGAGCAGTACTTC. Encoded protein: CASSSYTSGLDEQYF. Drawing the rest from reference TRBV7-2 and TRBJ2-7, the complete variable domain is GAGVSQSPSNKVTEKGKDVELRCDPISGHTALYWYRQSLGQGLEFLIYFQGNSAPDKSGLPSDRFSAERTGGSVSTLTIQRTQQEDSAVYLCASSSYTSGLDEQYFGPGTRLTVT.

V and J are TRBV28 and TRBJ1-5, with TRBD1 matching over 10 bases. J lost 1 base, V lost 2 bases, and 2 bases had no gene match. The CDR3 totals 16 residues. Germline V gene sequence: CDR1 MDHEN, CDR2 SYDVKM. CDR3 nucleotide sequence: TGTGCCAGCAGTTTAGGGACAGGGGTGAGCAATCAGCCCCAGCATTTT. Protein sequence: CASSLGTGVSNQPQHF.

This clone is a singleton in its sample. This sequence joins TRBV19 and TRBJ2-3, with 7 bases fitting TRBD2. This CDR3 contains 16 residues. With 3 bases clipped from V and 2 bases from J, the junction kept 8 bases outside the gene matches. Germline V gene data show CDR1 as LNHDA and CDR2 as SQIVND (reference sequence). CDR3: CASSILGGSVTDTQYF. The CDR3 DNA follows: TGTGCCAGTAGTATTCTGGGAGGGTCGGTCACAGATACGCAGTATTTT.

The chain recombines TRBV9 with TRBJ2-6; a weak D match, TRBD2 (6 bases). The V gene lost 3 bases and the J gene lost 1 base, with 14 bases spanning the gap. The CDR3 has 17 residues. The V gene's germline CDR1 is SGDLS and CDR2 YYNGEE. The CDR3 here is CASSADGGVSGANVLTF. The CDR3 coding sequence is TGTGCCAGCAGCGCTGACGGAGGGGTTTCTGGGGCCAACGTCCTGACTTTC. The whole variable domain, filled in from reference TRBV9 and TRBJ2-6, reads DSGVTQTPKHLITATGQRVTLRCSPRSGDLSVYWYQQSLDQGLQFLIQYYNGEERAKGNILERFSAQQFPDLHSELNLSSLELGDSALYFCASSADGGVSGANVLTFGAGSRLTVL.

This clone was seen a handful of times. V and J are TRBV4-2 and TRBJ2-2; 8 bases are a match to TRBD1. The CDR3 is 15 amino acids. Trimming cost V 5 bases and J 1 base; bases outside gene matches: 3. The germline gives CDR1 LGHNA, CDR2 YNFKEQ. For the CDR3, the DNA is TGTGCCAGCAGCTTCGGGACAGGGAACACCGGGGAGCTGTTTTTT. This codes for CASSFGTGNTGELFF.

The chain links TRBV7-3 to TRBJ2-1; weak D call: TRBD2 (5 bases). Germline loops: CDR1 SGHTA, CDR2 FQGTGA. The CDR3 totals 13 residues. The germline V and J ends were trimmed by 5 bases and 6 bases, with 11 bases remaining between them. Here the CDR3 reads CASSPGTSNEQFF. The CDR3 coding sequence is TGTGCCAGCAGCCCGGGAACTAGCAATGAGCAGTTCTTC.

This clone was seen only a few times. The chain is built from TRBV6-1 and TRBJ1-2; 9 positions agree with TRBD1. CDR3 length equals 16 residues. Germline V CDR1 and CDR2: MNHNS, SASEGT. Trimming cost V 3 bases and J 4 bases; bases outside gene matches: 9. The CDR3 DNA sequence: TGTGCCAGCAGTGACTGGACAGGGGACTTAGGCTATGGCTACACCTTC. Its translation is CASSDWTGDLGYGYTF.

The rearrangement uses TRBV28 and TRBJ2-5; 10 bases match TRBD2. Germline values: CDR1 MDHEN, CDR2 SYDVKM. The CDR3 has 15 residues. The junction had 5 bases not matched to a gene; V was cut back by 4 bases and J by 3 bases. The CDR3 region is CASSYGGLAEETQYF. CDR3 bases: TGTGCCAGCAGTTACGGTGGACTAGCGGAAGAGACCCAGTACTTC.

The count of this clone is one. The chain joins TRBV15 to TRBJ2-7; 11 bases fit TRBD1. CDR1 LNHNV and CDR2 YYDKDF come from the germline V gene (reference sequence). This CDR3 region has 16 residues. V trimming: 0 bases; J trimming: 2 bases; junction bases outside the gene matches: 3. The CDR3 sequence is CATSRDWDRGAYEQYF. The CDR3, as DNA: TGTGCCACCAGCAGAGATTGGGACAGGGGGGCCTACGAGCAGTACTTC.

The chain employs TRBV7-8 and TRBJ2-5; D is undetermined. The CDR3 runs 17 residues. Germline loops: CDR1 SGHVS, CDR2 FQNEAQ. V was clipped by 1 base and J by 2 bases, with 17 bases between them. The CDR3 DNA follows: TGTGCCAGCAGCTTAGTCCTGCTCCCTTACAAGCAAGAGACCCAGTACTTC. Protein product: CASSLVLLPYKQETQYF. Based on the CDR3 plus reference TRBV7-8 and TRBJ2-5, the full variable domain is GAGVSQSPRYKVAKRGQDVALRCDPISGHVSLFWYQQALGQGPEFLTYFQNEAQLDKSGLPSDRFFAERPEGSVSTLKIQRTQQEDSAVYLCASSLVLLPYKQETQYFGPGTRLLVL.

The J gene is TRBJ2-1, the V gene TRBV5-1; D remains ambiguous. This CDR3 comprises 14 residues. Trimming shortened V by 0 bases and J by 7 bases, and 11 bases separated the two germline ends. The germline gives CDR1 SGHRS, CDR2 YFSETQ. For the CDR3, the DNA is TGCGCCAGCAGCTTGGATTTCGGGTTTAATGAGCAGTTCTTC. Amino acids: CASSLDFGFNEQFF.

V is TRBV7-8 and J is TRBJ1-4; perhaps TRBD1 as D (6 bases). The V and J ends lost 0 bases and 7 bases respectively, with 9 bases between them. The germline V gene has CDR1 SGHVS and CDR2 FQNEAQ. The CDR3 runs to 14 residues. This CDR3 reads CASSLAWGREKLFF. The CDR3 nucleotides are TGTGCCAGCAGCTTAGCGTGGGGGCGTGAAAAACTGTTTTTT.

The chain couples TRBV27 to TRBJ2-5; 7 bases are shared with TRBD2. The DNA end is a closer match to TRBJ2-7, so the J assignment may be wrong. CDR1 and CDR2 from the germline V gene are MNHEY and SMNVEV (reference sequence). The CDR3 is made up of 13 amino acids. The CDR3 DNA reads as TGTGCCAGCGGGCGGACTAGTAACTACGAGCAGTACTTC. It specifies CASGRTSNYEQYF.

On this clone itself: At the DNA level, this CDR3 is encoded by other sequences in the same sample as well. The genes are TRBV29-1 and TRBJ1-5; 8 bases are shared with TRBD1. The CDR3 has 13 residues. CDR1 is SQVTM and CDR2 is ANQGSEA in the germline V gene. Trimming took 3 bases from V and 5 from J; bases not matched to a gene: 3. In DNA form, the CDR3 reads TGCAGCGTTGAGACAGGGGAGGATCAGCCCCAGCATTTT. Amino acids: CSVETGEDQPQHF.

In regard to this clone: One end of the junction is discordant with germline, which a read error may explain. The rearrangement links TRBV7-9 to TRBJ1-6; D not resolved. The CDR3 has 16 amino acids. Germline assignment: CDR1 SEHNR and CDR2 FQNEAQ (reference sequence). The CDR3 here is CSSSLAGTQVNSPLHF. The CDR3 DNA reads TGTTCCAGCAGCTTAGCGGGCACTCAAGTTAATTCACCCCTCCACTTT.